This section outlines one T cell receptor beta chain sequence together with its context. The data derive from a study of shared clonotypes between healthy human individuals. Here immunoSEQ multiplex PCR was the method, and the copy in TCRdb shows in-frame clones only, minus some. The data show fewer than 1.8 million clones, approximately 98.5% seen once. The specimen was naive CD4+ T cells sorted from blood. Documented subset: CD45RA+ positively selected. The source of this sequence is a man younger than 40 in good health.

This CDR3 is CASSLVVTPKLGGYTF. The CDR3, as DNA: TGCGCCAGCAGCTTGGTGGTGACACCTAAGCTGGGTGGCTACACCTTC. The rearrangement links TRBV5-1 to TRBJ1-2; D gene ambiguous. The CDR3 has 16 residues. CDR1 and CDR2 from the germline V gene are SGHRS and YFSETQ. Between the trimmed V and J ends, which lost 0 bases and 7 bases, there was a span of 19 bases.